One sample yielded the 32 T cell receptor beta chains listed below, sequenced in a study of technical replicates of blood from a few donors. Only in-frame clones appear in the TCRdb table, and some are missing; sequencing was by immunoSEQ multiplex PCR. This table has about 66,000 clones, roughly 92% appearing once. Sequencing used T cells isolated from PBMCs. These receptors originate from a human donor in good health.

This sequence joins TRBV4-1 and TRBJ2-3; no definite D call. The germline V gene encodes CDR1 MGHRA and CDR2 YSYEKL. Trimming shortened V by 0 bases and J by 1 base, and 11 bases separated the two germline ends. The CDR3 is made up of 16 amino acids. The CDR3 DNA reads TGCGCCAGCAGCCAAGATCCCAGGATCGGCACAGATACGCAGTATTTT. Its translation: CASSQDPRIGTDTQYF.

CDR3 DNA: TGTGCCAGCAGCTACATGGACTCTCGTAGTGAAGCTTTCTTT. Protein: CASSYMDSRSEAFF. The V call is TRBV5-6, the J call TRBJ1-1, with D hard to call. The CDR3 has 14 residues. V lost 3 bases, J lost 7 bases, and 16 bases lay in between. Germline V lookup: CDR1 SGHDT, CDR2 YYEEEE.

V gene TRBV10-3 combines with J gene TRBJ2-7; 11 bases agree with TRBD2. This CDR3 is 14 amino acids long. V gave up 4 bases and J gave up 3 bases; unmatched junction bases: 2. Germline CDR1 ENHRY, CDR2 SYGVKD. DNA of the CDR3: TGTGCCATCAGTGGACTAGCGGGAAACTACGAGCAGTACTTC. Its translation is CAISGLAGNYEQYF.

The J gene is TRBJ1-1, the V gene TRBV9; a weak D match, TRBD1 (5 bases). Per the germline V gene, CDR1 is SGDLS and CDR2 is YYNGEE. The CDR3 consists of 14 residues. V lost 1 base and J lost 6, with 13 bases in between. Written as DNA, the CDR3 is TGTGCCAGCAGCGTATCCGGACACTTATCTGAAGCTTTCTTT. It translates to CASSVSGHLSEAFF.

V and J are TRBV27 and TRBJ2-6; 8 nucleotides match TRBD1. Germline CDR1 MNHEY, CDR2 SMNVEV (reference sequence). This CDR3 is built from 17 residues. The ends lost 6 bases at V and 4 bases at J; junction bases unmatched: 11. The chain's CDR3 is CASSPARGRVGANVLTF. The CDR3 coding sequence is TGTGCCAGCAGCCCGGCCAGGGGGCGCGTGGGGGCCAACGTCCTGACTTTC.

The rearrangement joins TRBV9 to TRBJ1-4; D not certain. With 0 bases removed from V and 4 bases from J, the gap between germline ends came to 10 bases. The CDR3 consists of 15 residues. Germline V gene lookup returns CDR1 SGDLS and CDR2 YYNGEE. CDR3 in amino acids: CASSVDSYLNEKLFF. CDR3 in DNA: TGTGCCAGCAGCGTAGACAGTTACCTTAATGAAAAACTGTTTTTT. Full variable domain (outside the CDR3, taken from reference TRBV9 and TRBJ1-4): DSGVTQTPKHLITATGQRVTLRCSPRSGDLSVYWYQQSLDQGLQFLIQYYNGEERAKGNILERFSAQQFPDLHSELNLSSLELGDSALYFCASSVDSYLNEKLFFGSGTQLSVL.

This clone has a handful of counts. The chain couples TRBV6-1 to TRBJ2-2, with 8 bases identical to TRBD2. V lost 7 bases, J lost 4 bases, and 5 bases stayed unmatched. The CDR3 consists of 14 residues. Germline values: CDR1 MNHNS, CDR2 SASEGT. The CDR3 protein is CASKRELTTGELFF. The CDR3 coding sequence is TGTGCCAGCAAGCGGGAGTTAACCACCGGGGAGCTGTTTTTT.

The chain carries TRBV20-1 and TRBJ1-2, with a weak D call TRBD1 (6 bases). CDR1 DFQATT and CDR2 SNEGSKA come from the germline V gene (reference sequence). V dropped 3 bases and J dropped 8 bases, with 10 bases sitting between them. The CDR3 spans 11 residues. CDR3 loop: CSARWGQGYTF. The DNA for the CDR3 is TGCAGTGCTAGGTGGGGGCAAGGCTACACCTTC.

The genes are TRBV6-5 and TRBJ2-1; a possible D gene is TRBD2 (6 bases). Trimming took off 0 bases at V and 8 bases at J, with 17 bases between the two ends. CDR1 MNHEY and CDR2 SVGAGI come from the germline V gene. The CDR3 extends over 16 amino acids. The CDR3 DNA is TGTGCCAGCAGTTACTCTCTAGCGCCTTGGCCGCATGAGCAGTTCTTC. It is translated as CASSYSLAPWPHEQFF.

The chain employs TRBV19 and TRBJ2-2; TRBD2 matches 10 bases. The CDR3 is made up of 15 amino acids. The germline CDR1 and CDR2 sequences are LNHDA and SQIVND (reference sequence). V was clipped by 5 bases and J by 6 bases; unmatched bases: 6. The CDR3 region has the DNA TGTGCCAGTAGTTCGCTAGCGGGAGTTGCCGGGGAGCTGTTTTTT. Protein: CASSSLAGVAGELFF.

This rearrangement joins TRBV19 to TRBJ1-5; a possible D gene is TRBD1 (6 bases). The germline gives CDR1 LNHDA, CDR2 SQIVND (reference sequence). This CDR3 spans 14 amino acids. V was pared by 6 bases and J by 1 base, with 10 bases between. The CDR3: CASSFGQSNQPQHF. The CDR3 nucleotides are TGTGCCAGTAGCTTTGGACAGAGCAATCAGCCCCAGCATTTT.

The CDR3 coding sequence is TGTGCCATCGGACAGGGGATGAATCAGCCCCAGCATTTT. Amino acids: CAIGQGMNQPQHF. The chain carries TRBV10-3 and TRBJ1-5; the match to TRBD1 covers 9 bases. Unmatched junction bases numbered 3, after V lost 8 bases and J lost 4 bases. The CDR3 contains 13 residues. Germline V lookup: CDR1 ENHRY, CDR2 SYGVKD.

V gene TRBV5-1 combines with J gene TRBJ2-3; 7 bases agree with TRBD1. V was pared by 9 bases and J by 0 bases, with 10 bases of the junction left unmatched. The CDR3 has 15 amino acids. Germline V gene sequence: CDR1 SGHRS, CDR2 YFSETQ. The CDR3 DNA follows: TGCGCCACCGGACAGGACCCTTCTAGCACAGATACGCAGTATTTT. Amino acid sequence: CATGQDPSSTDTQYF.

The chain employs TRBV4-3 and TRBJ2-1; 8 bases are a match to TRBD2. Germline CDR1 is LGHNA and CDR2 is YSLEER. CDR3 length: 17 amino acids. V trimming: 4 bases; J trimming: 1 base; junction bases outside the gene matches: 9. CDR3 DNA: TGCGCCAGCAGCCGCGAGTCTGGCGGGAGGTCCTACAATGAGCAGTTCTTC. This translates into CASSRESGGRSYNEQFF.

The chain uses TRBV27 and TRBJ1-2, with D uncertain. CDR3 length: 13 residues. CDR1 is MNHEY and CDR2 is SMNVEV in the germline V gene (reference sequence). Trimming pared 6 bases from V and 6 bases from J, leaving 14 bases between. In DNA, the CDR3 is TGTGCCAGCAGGACCGGGTTGACTAATGGCTACACCTTC. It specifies CASRTGLTNGYTF.

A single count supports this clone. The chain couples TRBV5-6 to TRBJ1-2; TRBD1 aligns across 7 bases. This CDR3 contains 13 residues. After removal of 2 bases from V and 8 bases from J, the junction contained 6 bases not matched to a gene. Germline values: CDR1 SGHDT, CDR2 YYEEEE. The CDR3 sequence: CASSFRQGLGYTF. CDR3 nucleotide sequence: TGTGCCAGCAGCTTTCGACAGGGTTTAGGCTACACCTTC.

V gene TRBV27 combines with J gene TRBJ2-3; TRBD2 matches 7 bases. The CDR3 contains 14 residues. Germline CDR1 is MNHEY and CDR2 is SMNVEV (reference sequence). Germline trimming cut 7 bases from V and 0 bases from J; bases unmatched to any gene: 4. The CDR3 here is CASKREGSTDTQYF. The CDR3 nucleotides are TGTGCCAGCAAGAGGGAGGGCAGCACAGATACGCAGTATTTT.

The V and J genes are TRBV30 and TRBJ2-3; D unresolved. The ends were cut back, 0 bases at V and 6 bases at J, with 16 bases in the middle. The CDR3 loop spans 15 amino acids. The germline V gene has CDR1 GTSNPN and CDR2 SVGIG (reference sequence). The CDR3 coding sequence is TGTGCCTGGAGTGTACTCCTCAATCCGAGGGATACGCAGTATTTT. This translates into CAWSVLLNPRDTQYF.

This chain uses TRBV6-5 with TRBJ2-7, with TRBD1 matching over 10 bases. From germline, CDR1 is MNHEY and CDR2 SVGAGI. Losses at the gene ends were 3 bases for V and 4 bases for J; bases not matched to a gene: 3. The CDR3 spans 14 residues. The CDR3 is CASSYGQGGYEQYF. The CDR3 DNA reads TGTGCCAGCAGTTATGGACAGGGGGGGTACGAGCAGTACTTC.

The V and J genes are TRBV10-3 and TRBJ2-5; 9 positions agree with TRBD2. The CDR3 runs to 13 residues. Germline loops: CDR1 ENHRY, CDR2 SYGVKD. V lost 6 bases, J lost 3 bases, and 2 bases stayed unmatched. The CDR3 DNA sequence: TGTGCCATCAGAATAGCGGGAGAAGAGACCCAGTACTTC. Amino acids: CAIRIAGEETQYF.

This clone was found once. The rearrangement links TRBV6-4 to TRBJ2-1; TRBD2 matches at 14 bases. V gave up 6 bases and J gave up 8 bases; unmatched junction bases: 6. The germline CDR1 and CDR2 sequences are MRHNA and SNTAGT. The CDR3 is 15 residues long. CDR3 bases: TGTGCCAGCAGGTCCGGGACTAGCGGGAGTCATGAGCAGTTCTTC. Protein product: CASRSGTSGSHEQFF.

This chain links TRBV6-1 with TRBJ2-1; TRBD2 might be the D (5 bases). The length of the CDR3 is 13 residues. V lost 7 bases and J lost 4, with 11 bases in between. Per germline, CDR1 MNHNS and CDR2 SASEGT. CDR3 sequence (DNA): TGTGCCAGCACCGGACTTGTATACAATGAGCAGTTCTTC. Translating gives CASTGLVYNEQFF.

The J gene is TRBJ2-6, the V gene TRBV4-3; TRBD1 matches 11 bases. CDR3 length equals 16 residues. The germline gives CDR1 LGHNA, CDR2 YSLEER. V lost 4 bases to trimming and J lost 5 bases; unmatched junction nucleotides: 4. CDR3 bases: TGCGCCAGCAGCCGAGGACAGGGGGCCAGGGCCAACGTCCTGACTTTC. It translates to CASSRGQGARANVLTF.

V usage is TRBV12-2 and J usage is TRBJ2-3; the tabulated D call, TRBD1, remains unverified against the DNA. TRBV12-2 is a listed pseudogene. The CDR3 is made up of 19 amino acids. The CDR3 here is CASRLAGQPDAGLFDTQYF. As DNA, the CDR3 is TGTGCAAGTCGCTTAGCGGGACAGCCCGACGCGGGATTATTTGATACGCAGTATTTT.

The CDR3 region is CSVSTRKAYEQYF. Written as DNA, the CDR3 is TGCAGCGTTTCAACCAGGAAAGCCTACGAGCAGTACTTC. The chain combines TRBV29-1 with TRBJ2-7; D not resolved. The CDR3 length is 13 residues. Trimming removed 5 bases at V and 2 bases at J, with 13 bases between. Germline CDR1 and CDR2: SQVTM and ANQGSEA.

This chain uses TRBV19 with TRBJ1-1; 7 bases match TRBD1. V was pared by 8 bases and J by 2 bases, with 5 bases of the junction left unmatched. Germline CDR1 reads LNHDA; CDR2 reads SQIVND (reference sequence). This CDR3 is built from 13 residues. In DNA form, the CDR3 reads TGTGCCAGTCGAGACAGGGCAAACACTGAAGCTTTCTTT. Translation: CASRDRANTEAFF. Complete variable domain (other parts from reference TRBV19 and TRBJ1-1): DGGITQSPKYLFRKEGQNVTLSCEQNLNHDAMYWYRQDPGQGLRLIYYSQIVNDFQKGDIAEGYSVSREKKESFPLTVTSAQKNPTAFYLCASRDRANTEAFFGQGTRLTVV.

CDR3 loop: CASSRRGQGFNEQFF. CDR3 coding DNA: TGCGCCAGCAGCCGCCGGGGACAGGGATTCAATGAGCAGTTCTTC. The gene calls are TRBV4-3 and TRBJ2-1; TRBD1 matches at 9 bases. V lost 4 bases, J lost 6 bases, and 7 bases stayed unmatched. The CDR3 covers 15 residues. Per germline, CDR1 LGHNA and CDR2 YSLEER.

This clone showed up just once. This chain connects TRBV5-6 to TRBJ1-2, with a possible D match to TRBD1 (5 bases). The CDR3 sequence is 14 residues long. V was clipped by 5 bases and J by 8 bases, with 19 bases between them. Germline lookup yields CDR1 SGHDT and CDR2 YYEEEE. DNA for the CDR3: TGTGCCAGCAGTAACCTTGGGGCAGGGAAAGGCTACACCTTC. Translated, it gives CASSNLGAGKGYTF.

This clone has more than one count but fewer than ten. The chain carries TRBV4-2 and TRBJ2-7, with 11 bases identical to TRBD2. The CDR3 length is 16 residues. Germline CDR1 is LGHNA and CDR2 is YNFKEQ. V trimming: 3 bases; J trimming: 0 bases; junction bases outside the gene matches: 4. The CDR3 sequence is CASSQSTSGSSYEQYF. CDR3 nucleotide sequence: TGTGCCAGCAGCCAGTCAACTAGCGGGAGCTCCTACGAGCAGTACTTC.

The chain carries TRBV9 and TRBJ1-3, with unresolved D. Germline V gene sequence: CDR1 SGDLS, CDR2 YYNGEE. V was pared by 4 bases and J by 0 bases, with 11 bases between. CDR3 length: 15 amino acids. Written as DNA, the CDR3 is TGTGCCAGCAGCTCGGACGGGAGCTCTGGAAACACCATATATTTT. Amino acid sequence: CASSSDGSSGNTIYF.

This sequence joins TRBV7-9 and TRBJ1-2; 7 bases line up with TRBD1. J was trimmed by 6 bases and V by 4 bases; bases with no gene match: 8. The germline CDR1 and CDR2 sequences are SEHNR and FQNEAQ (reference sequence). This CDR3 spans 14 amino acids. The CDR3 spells CASSSGTARNGYTF. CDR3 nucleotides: TGTGCCAGCAGCTCCGGGACAGCGAGGAATGGCTACACCTTC.

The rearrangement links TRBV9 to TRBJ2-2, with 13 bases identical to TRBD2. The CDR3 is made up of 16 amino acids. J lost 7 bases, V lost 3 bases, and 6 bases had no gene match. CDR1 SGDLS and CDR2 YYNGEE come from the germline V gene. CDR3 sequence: CASSGTSGRLGGELFF. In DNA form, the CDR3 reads TGTGCCAGCAGCGGGACTAGCGGGAGATTAGGCGGGGAGCTGTTTTTT.